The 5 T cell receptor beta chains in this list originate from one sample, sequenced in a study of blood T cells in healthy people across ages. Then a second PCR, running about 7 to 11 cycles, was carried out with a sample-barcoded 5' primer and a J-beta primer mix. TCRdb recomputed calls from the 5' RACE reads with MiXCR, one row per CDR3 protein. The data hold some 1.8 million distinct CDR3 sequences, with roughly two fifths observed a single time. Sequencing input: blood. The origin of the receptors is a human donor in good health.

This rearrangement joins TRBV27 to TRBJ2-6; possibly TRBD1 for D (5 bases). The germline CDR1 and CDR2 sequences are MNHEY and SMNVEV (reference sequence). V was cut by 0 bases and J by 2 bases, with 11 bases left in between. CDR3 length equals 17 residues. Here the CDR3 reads CASSLSAGRPGANVLTF. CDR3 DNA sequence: TGTGCCAGCAGTTTATCGGCAGGGCGCCCTGGGGCCAACGTCCTGACTTTC.

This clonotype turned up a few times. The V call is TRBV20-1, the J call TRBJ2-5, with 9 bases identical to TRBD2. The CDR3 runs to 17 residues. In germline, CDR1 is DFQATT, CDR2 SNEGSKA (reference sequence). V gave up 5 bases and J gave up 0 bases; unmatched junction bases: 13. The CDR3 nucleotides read TGCAGTGCTGCCGGGCCGGCTAGCGGGACGTACCAAGAGACCCAGTACTTC. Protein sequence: CSAAGPASGTYQETQYF.

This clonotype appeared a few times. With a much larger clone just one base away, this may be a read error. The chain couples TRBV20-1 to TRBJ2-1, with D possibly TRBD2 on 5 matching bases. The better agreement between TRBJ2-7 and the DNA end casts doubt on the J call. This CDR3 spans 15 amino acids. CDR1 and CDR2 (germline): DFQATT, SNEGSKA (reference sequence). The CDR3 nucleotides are TGCAGTGCTAGACCCAAGCGGAGCTCCTACAATGAGCAGTACTTC. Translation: CSARPKRSSYNEQYF.

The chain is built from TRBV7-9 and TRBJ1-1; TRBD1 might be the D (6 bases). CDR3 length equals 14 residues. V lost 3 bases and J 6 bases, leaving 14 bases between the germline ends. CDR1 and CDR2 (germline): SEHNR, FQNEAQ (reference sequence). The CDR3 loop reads CASSFGGEFAEAFF. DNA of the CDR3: TGTGCCAGCAGCTTTGGGGGCGAGTTCGCTGAAGCTTTCTTT.

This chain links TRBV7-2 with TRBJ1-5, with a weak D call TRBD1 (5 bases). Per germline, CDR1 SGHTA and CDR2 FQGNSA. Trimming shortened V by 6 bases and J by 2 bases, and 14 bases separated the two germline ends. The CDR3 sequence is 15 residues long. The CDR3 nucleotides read TGTGCCAGCAGTCCAGGGAATAGTGGCAATCAGCCCCAGCATTTT. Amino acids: CASSPGNSGNQPQHF.